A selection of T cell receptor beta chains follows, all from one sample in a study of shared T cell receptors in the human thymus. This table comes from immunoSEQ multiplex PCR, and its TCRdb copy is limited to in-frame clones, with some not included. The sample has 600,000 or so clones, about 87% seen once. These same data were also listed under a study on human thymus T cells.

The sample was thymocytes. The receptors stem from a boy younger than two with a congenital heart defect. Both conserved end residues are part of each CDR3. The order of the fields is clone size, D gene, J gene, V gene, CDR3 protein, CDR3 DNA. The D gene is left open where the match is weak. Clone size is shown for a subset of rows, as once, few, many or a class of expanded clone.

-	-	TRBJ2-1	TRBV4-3	CASSQGGRAYNEQFF	TGCGCCAGCAGCCAAGGGGGCAGGGCCTACAATGAGCAGTTCTTC
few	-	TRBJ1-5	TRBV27	CASRGRLRNQPQHF	TGTGCCAGCAGGGGCAGGTTAAGAAATCAGCCCCAGCATTTT
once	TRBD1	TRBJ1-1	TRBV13	CASSEWGTGISNTEAFF	TGTGCCAGCAGCGAATGGGGGACAGGGATTTCGAACACTGAAGCTTTCTTT
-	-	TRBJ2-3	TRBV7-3	CASSFTGQTDTQYF	TGTGCCAGCAGCTTTACGGGTCAAACGGATACGCAGTATTTT
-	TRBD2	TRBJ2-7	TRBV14	CASSHRGSGAYEQYF	TGTGCCAGCAGCCATAGGGGTAGCGGGGCCTACGAGCAGTACTTC
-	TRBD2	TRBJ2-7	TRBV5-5	CASSLDGGGPYEQYF	TGTGCCAGCAGCTTGGACGGGGGAGGGCCCTACGAGCAGTACTTC
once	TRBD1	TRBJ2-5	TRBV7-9	CASSSVTGQETQYF	TGTGCCAGCAGCTCCGTGACAGGGCAAGAGACCCAGTACTTC
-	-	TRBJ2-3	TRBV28	CASSSPLFVGGTGDTQYF	TGTGCCAGCAGCTCCCCCCTATTTGTTGGCGGGACGGGAGATACGCAGTATTTT
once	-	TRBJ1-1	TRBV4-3	CASSQVAGHISGDTEAFF	TGCGCCAGCAGCCAAGTCGCCGGACATATAAGTGGCGACACTGAAGCTTTCTTT
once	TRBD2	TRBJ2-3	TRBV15	CATSREGTSERTDTQYF	TGTGCCACCAGCAGAGAAGGGACTAGCGAGCGCACAGATACGCAGTATTTT
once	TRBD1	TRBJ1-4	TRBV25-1	CASSEYKQGAATNEKLFF	TGTGCCAGCAGTGAATATAAACAGGGGGCCGCAACTAATGAAAAACTGTTTTTT
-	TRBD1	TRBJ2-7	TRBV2	CASSKQGTDYEQYF	TGTGCCAGCAGTAAACAGGGGACAGATTACGAGCAGTACTTC
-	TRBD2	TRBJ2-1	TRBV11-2	CASSFSGTNYNEQFF	TGTGCCAGCAGCTTCAGCGGGACGAACTACAATGAGCAGTTCTTC
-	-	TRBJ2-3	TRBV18	CASSPYPVLRLDTQYF	TGTGCCAGCTCACCATACCCAGTATTGAGGTTAGATACGCAGTATTTT
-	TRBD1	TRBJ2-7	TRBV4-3	CASSLRDRETYEQYF	TGCGCCAGCAGCCTCCGGGACAGGGAAACCTACGAGCAGTACTTC
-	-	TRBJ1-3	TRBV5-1	CASSAGVTAEGYSGNTIYF	TGCGCCAGCAGCGCGGGAGTTACAGCCGAGGGTTACTCTGGAAACACCATATATTTT
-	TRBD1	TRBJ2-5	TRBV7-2	CASSLRTGGETQYF	TGTGCCAGCAGCTTGAGGACAGGGGGGGAGACCCAGTACTTC
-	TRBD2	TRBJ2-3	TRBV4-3	CASSQDSGGPPSTDTQYF	TGCGCCAGCAGCCAAGACAGCGGGGGGCCCCCTAGCACAGATACGCAGTATTTT
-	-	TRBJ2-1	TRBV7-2	CASSLRTPFHSEQFF	TGTGCCAGCAGCTTAAGGACACCTTTTCACAGCGAGCAGTTCTTC
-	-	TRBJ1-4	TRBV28	CASSFIAGLGEKLFF	TGTGCCAGCAGTTTCATCGCAGGGTTGGGGGAAAAACTGTTTTTT
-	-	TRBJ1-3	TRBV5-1	CASSSEQGVAGNTIYF	TGCGCCAGCAGCTCGGAACAGGGAGTAGCTGGAAACACCATATATTTT
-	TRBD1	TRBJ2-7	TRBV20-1	CRVRTGGEQYF	TGCAGGGTACGGACAGGGGGCGAGCAGTACTTC
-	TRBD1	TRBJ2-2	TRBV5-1	CASSIRQGSRPNTGELFF	TGCGCCAGCAGCATAAGACAGGGCTCCCGTCCGAACACCGGGGAGCTGTTTTTT
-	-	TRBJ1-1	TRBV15	CATSRVLSYEAFF	TGTGCCACCAGCAGAGTTTTATCCTATGAAGCTTTCTTT
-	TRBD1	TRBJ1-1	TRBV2	CASSDLDRVREAFF	TGTGCCAGCAGTGATCTGGACAGGGTGCGGGAAGCTTTCTTT
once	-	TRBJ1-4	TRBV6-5	CASSYSRANEKLFF	TGTGCCAGCAGTTACAGCAGGGCTAATGAAAAACTGTTTTTT
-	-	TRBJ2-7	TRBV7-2	CASSPRGDSALGSYEQYF	TGTGCCAGCAGCCCCCGTGGAGACAGCGCATTAGGATCCTACGAGCAGTACTTC
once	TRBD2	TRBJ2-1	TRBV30	CAWGLAGVFKFNEQFF	TGTGCCTGGGGACTAGCGGGAGTTTTTAAGTTCAATGAGCAGTTCTTC
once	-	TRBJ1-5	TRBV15	CATSREYSGNQPQHF	TGTGCCACCAGCAGAGAATACAGTGGCAATCAGCCCCAGCATTTT
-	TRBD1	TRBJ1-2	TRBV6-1	CASSQRDRGFGGYTF	TGTGCCAGCAGCCAACGCGACAGGGGATTCGGTGGCTACACCTTC
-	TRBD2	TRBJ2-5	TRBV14	CASSLRGAGVLGETQYF	TGTGCCAGCAGCCTCCGGGGAGCGGGGGTCCTTGGGGAGACCCAGTACTTC
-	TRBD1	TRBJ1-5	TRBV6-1	CASSEGTGRNQPQHF	TGTGCCAGCAGTGAGGGGACAGGGAGGAATCAGCCCCAGCATTTT
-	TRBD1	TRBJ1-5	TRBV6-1	CASSEYGLDRGRHSNQPQHF	TGTGCCAGCAGTGAGTACGGTTTGGACAGGGGACGACACAGCAATCAGCCCCAGCATTTT
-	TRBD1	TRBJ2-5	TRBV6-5	CASSGQGRETQYF	TGTGCCAGCAGTGGACAGGGGAGAGAGACCCAGTACTTC
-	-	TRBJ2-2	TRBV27	CASRQGLEFSTGELFF	TGTGCCAGCAGACAGGGCCTAGAGTTTAGCACCGGGGAGCTGTTTTTT
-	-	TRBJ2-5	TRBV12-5	CASVPGSQETQYF	TGTGCTAGTGTGCCGGGAAGCCAAGAGACCCAGTACTTC
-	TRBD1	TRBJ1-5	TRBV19	CASSTKGQGDWVVSNQPQHF	TGTGCCAGTAGTACCAAGGGACAGGGGGATTGGGTCGTTAGCAATCAGCCCCAGCATTTT
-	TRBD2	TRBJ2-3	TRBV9	CASSATSGGPRDTQYF	TGTGCCAGCAGCGCGACTAGCGGGGGACCAAGGGATACGCAGTATTTT
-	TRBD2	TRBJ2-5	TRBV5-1	CASSSARLAGAETQYF	TGCGCCAGCAGCTCCGCAAGACTAGCGGGGGCAGAGACCCAGTACTTC
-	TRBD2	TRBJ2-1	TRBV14	CASSQDPQLAGNMGEQFF	TGTGCCAGCAGCCAAGATCCCCAGCTAGCGGGAAATATGGGTGAGCAGTTCTTC
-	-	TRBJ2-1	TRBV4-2	CASRDGGQEQFF	TGTGCCAGCAGGGACGGGGGGCAGGAGCAGTTCTTC